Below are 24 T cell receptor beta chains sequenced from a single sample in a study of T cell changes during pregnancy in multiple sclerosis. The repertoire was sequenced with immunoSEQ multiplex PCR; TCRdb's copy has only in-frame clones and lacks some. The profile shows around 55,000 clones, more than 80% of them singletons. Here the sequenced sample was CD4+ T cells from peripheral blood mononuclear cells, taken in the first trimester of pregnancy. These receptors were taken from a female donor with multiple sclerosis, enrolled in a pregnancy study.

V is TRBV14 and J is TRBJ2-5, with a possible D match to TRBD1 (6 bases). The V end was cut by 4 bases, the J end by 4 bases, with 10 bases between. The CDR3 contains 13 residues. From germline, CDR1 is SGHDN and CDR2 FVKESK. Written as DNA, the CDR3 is TGTGCCAGCAGCCCTCTGGGGGCAGAGACCCAGTACTTC. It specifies CASSPLGAETQYF.

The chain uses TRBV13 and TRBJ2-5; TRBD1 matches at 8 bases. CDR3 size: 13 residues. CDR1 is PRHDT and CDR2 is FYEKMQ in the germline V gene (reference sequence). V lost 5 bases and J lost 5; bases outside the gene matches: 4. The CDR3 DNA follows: TGTGCCAGCAGCCCAGGGGGCCGGGAGACCCAGTACTTC. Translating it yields CASSPGGRETQYF.

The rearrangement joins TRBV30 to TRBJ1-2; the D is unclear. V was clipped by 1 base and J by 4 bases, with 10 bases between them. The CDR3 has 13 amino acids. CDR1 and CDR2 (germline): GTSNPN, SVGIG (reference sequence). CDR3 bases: TGTGCCTGGAGTGAAGAGATCCGCTATGGCTACACCTTC. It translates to CAWSEEIRYGYTF.

CDR3 DNA sequence: TGTGCCAGCAACCGGGACAGGGAAGAGACCCAGTACTTC. Translation gives CASNRDREETQYF. The chain is built from TRBV9 and TRBJ2-5; TRBD1 agrees at 9 bases. V lost 6 bases and J lost 3; bases outside the gene matches: 3. Germline CDR1 SGDLS, CDR2 YYNGEE. The CDR3 has 13 residues.

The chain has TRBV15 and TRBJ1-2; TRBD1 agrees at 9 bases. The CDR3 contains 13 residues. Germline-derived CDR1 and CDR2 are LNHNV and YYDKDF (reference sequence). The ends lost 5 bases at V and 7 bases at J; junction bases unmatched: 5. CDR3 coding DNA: TGTGCCACCAGCCGGGACAGGGTGGCTGGCTACACCTTC. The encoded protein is CATSRDRVAGYTF.

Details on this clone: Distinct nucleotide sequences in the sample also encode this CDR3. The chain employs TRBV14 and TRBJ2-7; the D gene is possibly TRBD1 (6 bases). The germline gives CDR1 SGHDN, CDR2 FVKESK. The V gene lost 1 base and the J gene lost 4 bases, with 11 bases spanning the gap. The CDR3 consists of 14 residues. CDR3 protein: CASSQANRVYEQYF. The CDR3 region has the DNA TGTGCCAGCAGCCAAGCTAACAGGGTGTACGAGCAGTACTTC.

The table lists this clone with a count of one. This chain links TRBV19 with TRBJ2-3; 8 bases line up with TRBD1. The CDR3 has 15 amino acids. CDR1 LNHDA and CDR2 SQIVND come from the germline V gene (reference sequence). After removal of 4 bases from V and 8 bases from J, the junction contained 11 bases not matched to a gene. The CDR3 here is CASSNDRGKGATQYF. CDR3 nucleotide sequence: TGTGCCAGTAGTAACGACAGGGGAAAAGGGGCTACGCAGTATTTT.

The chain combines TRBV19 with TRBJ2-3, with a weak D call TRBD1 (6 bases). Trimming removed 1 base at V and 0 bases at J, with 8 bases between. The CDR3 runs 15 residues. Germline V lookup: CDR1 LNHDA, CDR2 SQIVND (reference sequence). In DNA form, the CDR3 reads TGTGCCAGTAGTATAGCCCAGGGGAGCACAGATACGCAGTATTTT. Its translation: CASSIAQGSTDTQYF.

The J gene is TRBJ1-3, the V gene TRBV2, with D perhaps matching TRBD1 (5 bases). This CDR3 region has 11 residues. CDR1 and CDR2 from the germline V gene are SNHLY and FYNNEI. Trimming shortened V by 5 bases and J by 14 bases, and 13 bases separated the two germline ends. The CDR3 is CASSRDSLLYF. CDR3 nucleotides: TGTGCCAGCAGTAGAGACAGCCTTCTATATTTT.

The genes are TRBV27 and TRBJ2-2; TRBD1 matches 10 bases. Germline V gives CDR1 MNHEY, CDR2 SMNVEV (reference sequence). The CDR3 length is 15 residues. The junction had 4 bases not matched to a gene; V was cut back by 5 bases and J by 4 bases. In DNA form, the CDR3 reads TGTGCCAGCAGTCCCTGGGACAGGGGCACCGGGGAGCTGTTTTTT. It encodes CASSPWDRGTGELFF.

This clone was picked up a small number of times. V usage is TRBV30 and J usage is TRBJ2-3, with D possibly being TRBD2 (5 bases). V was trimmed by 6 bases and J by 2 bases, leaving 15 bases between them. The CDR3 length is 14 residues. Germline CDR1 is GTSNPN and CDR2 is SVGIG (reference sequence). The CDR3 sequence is CACLLRLYTDTQYF. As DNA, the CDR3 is TGTGCCTGTCTTCTCAGACTATACACAGATACGCAGTATTTT.

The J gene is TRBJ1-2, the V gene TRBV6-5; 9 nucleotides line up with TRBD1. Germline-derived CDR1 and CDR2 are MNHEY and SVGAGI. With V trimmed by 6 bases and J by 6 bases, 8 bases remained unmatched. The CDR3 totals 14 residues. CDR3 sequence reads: CASSQTQGADGYTF. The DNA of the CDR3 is TGTGCCAGCAGCCAGACACAGGGGGCCGATGGCTACACCTTC.

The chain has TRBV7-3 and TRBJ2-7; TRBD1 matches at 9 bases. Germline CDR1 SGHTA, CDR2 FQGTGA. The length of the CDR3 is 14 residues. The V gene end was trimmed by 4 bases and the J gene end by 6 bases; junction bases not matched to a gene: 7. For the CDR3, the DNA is TGTGCCAGCAGCTCCCAAGGACAGGGGACCGAGCAGTACTTC. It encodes CASSSQGQGTEQYF.

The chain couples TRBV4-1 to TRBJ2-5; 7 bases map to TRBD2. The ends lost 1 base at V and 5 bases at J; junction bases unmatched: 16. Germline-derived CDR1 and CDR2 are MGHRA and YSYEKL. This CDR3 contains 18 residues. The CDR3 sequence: CASSQAGYSRGSRETQYF. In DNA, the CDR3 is TGCGCCAGCAGCCAAGCAGGGTATTCGCGGGGGAGTAGGGAGACCCAGTACTTC.

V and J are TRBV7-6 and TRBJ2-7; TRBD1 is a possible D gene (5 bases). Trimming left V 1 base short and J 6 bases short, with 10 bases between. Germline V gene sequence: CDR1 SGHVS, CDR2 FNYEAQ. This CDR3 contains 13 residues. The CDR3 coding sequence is TGTGCCAGCAGCTTAGGGGGCAGCAGCGAGCAGTACTTC. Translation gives CASSLGGSSEQYF.

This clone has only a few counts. The CDR3 DNA follows: TGTGCCAGCAGTGCAACCAAGGGGTTTAATGAAAAACTGTTTTTT. Translation gives CASSATKGFNEKLFF. V gene TRBV27 combines with J gene TRBJ1-4, with TRBD1 as a possible D gene (5 bases). The CDR3 runs 15 residues. V shed 5 bases and J shed 4 bases, with 14 bases lying between them. Germline V gives CDR1 MNHEY, CDR2 SMNVEV (reference sequence).

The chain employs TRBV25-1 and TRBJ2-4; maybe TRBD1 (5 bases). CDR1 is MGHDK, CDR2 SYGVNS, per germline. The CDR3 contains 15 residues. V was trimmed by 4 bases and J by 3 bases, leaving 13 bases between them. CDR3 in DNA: TGTGCCAGCAGTGGCAGGACAACGTACAAAAACATTCAGTACTTC. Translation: CASSGRTTYKNIQYF.

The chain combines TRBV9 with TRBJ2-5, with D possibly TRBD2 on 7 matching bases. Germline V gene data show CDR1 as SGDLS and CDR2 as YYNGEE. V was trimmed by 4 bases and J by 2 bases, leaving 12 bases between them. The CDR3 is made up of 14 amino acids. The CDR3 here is CASSRGGEQETQYF. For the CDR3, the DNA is TGTGCCAGCAGCAGGGGGGGTGAGCAAGAGACCCAGTACTTC.

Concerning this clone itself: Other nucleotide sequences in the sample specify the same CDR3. CDR3 region: CASSRLGATEAFF. Here the CDR3 DNA reads TGTGCCAGCAGCCGCCTGGGGGCCACCGAAGCTTTCTTT. This chain connects TRBV7-3 to TRBJ1-1; a possible D gene is TRBD1 (6 bases). Trimming removed 5 bases from V and 8 bases from J, with 15 bases in between. CDR3 length equals 13 residues. CDR1 is SGHTA, CDR2 FQGTGA, per germline.

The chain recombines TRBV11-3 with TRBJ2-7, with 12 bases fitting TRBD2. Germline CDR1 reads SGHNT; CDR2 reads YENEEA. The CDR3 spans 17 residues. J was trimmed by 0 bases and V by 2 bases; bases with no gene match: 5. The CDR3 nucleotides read TGTGCCAGCAGCTTACGACTAGCGGGGGCTCTCTCCTACGAGCAGTACTTC. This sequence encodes CASSLRLAGALSYEQYF.

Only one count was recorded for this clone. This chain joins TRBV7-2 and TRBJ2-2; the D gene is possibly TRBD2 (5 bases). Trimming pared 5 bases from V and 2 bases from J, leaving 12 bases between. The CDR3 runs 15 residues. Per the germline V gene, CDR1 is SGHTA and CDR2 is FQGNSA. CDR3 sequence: CASSPGGLNTGELFF. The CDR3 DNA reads TGTGCCAGCAGCCCCGGAGGACTCAACACCGGGGAGCTGTTTTTT.

CDR3 loop: CASSLGTAGGNEQYF. The CDR3 nucleotides read TGTGCCAGCAGCTTAGGAACGGCAGGGGGGAACGAGCAGTACTTC. The J gene is TRBJ2-7, the V gene TRBV7-9; tentative D call: TRBD1 (7 bases). The V end lost 1 base, the J end lost 5 bases, and 15 bases lay between the germline ends. The CDR3 totals 15 residues. Germline assignment: CDR1 SEHNR and CDR2 FQNEAQ (reference sequence).

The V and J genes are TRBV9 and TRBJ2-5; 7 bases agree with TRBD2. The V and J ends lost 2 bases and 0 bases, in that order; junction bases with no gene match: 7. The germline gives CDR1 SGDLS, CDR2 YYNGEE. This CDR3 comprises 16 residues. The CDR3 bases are TGTGCCAGCAGCGTCGGACACGGGGGGTACCAAGAGACCCAGTACTTC. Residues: CASSVGHGGYQETQYF. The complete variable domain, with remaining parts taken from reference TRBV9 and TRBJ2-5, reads DSGVTQTPKHLITATGQRVTLRCSPRSGDLSVYWYQQSLDQGLQFLIQYYNGEERAKGNILERFSAQQFPDLHSELNLSSLELGDSALYFCASSVGHGGYQETQYFGPGTRLLVL.

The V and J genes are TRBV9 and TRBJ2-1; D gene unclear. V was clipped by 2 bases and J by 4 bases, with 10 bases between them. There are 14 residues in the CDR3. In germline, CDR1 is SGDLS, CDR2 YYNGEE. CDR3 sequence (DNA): TGTGCCAGCAGCGTTGGAGTACTATACAATGAGCAGTTCTTC. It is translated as CASSVGVLYNEQFF.